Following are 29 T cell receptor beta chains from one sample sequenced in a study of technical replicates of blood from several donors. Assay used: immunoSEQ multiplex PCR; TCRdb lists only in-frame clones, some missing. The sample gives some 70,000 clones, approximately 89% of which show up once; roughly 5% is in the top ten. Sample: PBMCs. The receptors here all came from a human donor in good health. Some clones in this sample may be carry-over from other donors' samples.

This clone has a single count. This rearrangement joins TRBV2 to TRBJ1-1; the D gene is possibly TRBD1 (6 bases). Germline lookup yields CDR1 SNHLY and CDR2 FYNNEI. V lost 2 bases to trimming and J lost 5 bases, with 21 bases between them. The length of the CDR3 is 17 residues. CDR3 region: CASSETVNDPQGTEAFF. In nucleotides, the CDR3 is TGTGCCAGCAGTGAAACCGTTAATGACCCTCAGGGGACTGAAGCTTTCTTT.

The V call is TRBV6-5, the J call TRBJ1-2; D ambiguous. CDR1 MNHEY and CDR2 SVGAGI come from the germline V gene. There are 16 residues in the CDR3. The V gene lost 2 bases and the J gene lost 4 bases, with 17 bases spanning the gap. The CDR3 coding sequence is TGTGCCAGCAGTTACGTACCGGGAACCACGACCTATGGCTACACCTTC. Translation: CASSYVPGTTTYGYTF.

The CDR3 sequence: CASSSYGTGNYEQYF. DNA for the CDR3: TGTGCCAGCAGTTCTTACGGGACAGGCAACTACGAGCAGTACTTC. The rearrangement joins TRBV27 to TRBJ2-7, with 8 bases fitting TRBD1. Germline V gene data show CDR1 as MNHEY and CDR2 as SMNVEV (reference sequence). The CDR3 is 15 amino acids. Unmatched junction bases numbered 8, after V lost 4 bases and J lost 3 bases.

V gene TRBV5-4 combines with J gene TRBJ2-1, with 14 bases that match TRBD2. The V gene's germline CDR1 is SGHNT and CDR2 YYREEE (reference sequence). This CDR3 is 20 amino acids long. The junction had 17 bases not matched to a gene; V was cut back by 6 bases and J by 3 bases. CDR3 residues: CASTKGGARTSGRSYNEQFF. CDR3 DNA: TGTGCCAGCACCAAGGGAGGGGCACGGACTAGCGGGAGGAGCTACAATGAGCAGTTCTTC. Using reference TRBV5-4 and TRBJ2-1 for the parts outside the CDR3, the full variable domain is ETGVTQSPTHLIKTRGQQVTLRCSSQSGHNTVSWYQQALGQGPQFIFQYYREEENGRGNFPPRFSGLQFPNYSSELNVNALELDDSALYLCASTKGGARTSGRSYNEQFFGPGTRLTVL.

CDR3 residues: CASSWRAGLQPQHF. Written as DNA, the CDR3 is TGTGCCAGCAGCTGGAGGGCAGGGTTGCAGCCCCAGCATTTT. The rearrangement uses TRBV5-6 and TRBJ1-5; D is perhaps TRBD1 (5 bases). This CDR3 contains 14 residues. Germline V gives CDR1 SGHDT, CDR2 YYEEEE. V was cut by 3 bases and J by 7 bases, with 14 bases left in between.

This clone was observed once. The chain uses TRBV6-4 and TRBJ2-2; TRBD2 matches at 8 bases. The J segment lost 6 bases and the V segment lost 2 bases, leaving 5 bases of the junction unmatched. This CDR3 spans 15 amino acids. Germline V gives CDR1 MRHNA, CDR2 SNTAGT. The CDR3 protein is CASSDTSGSAGELFF. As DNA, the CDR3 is TGTGCCAGCAGTGACACTAGCGGCAGCGCCGGGGAGCTGTTTTTT.

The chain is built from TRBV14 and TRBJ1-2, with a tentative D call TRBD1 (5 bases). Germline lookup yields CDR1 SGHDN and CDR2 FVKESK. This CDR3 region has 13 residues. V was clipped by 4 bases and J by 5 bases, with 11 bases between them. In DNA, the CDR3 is TGTGCCAGCAGCCCAGGGTATCGATATGGCTACACCTTC. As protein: CASSPGYRYGYTF.

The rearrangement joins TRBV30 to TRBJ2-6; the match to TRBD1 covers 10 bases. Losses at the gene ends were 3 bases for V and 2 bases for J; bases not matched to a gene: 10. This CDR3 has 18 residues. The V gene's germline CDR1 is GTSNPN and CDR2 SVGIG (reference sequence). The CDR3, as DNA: TGTGCCTGGAGAGACAGGGGGCTCCAAAGTACTGGGGCCAACGTCCTGACTTTC. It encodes CAWRDRGLQSTGANVLTF. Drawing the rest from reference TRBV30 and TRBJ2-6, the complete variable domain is SQTIHQWPATLVQPVGSPLSLECTVEGTSNPNLYWYRQAAGRGLQLLFYSVGIGQISSEVPQNLSASRPQDRQFILSSKKLLLSDSGFYLCAWRDRGLQSTGANVLTFGAGSRLTVL.

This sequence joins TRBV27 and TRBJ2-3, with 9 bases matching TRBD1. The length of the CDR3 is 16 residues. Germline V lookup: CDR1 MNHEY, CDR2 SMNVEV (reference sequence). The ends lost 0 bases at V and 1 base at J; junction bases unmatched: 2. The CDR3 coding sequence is TGTGCCAGCAGTTTATCACGGACAGGGGGCACAGATACGCAGTATTTT. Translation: CASSLSRTGGTDTQYF.

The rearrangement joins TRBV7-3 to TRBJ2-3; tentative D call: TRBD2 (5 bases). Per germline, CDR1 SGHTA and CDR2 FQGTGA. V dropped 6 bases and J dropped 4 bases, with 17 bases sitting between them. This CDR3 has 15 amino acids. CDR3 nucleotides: TGTGCCAGCAGTCCGCGGGCGGGCCGACCAGATACGCAGTATTTT. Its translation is CASSPRAGRPDTQYF.

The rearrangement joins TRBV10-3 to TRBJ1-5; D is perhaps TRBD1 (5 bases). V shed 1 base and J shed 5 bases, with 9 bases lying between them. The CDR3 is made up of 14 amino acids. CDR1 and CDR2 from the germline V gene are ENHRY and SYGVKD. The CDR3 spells CAISEWDSHQPQHF. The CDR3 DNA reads TGTGCCATCAGTGAGTGGGACTCACATCAGCCCCAGCATTTT.

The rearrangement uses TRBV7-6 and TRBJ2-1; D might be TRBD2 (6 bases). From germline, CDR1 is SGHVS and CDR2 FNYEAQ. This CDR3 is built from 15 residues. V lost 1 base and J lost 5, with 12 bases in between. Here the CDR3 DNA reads TGTGCCAGCAGCTTAGAGGCTAGCGATGACAATGAGCAGTTCTTC. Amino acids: CASSLEASDDNEQFF.

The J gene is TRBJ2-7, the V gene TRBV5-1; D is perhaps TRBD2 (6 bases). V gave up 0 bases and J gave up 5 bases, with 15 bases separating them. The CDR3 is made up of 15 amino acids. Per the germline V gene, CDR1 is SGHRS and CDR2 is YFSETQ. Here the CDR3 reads CASSLGRGLPHEQYF. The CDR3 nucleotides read TGCGCCAGCAGCTTGGGAAGGGGACTTCCCCACGAGCAGTACTTC.

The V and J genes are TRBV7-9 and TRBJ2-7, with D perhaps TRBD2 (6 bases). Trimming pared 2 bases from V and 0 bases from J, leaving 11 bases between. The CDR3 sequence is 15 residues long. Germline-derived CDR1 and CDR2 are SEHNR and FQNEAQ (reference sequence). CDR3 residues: CASSLFVGSSYEQYF. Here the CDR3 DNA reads TGTGCCAGCAGCTTATTCGTCGGGAGCTCCTACGAGCAGTACTTC.

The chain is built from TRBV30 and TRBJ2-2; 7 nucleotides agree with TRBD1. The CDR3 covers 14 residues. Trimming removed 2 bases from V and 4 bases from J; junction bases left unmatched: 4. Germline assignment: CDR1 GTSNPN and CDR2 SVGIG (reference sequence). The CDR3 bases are TGTGCCTGGAGTAACGGACAGGCCACCGGGGAGCTGTTTTTT. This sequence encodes CAWSNGQATGELFF.

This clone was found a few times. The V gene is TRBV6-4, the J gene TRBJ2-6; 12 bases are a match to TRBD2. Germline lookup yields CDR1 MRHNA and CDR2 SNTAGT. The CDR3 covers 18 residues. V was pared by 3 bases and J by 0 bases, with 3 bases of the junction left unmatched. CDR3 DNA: TGTGCCAGCAGTGATGGACTAGCGGGAATCTCTGGGGCCAACGTCCTGACTTTC. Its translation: CASSDGLAGISGANVLTF.

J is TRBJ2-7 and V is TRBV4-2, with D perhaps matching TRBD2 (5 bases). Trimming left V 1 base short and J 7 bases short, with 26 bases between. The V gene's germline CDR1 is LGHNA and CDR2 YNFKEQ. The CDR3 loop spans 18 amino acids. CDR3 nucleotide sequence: TGTGCCAGCAGCCAAGGTAATACTCCAGGCCGCGGGTTGGGGGAGCAGTACTTC. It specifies CASSQGNTPGRGLGEQYF.

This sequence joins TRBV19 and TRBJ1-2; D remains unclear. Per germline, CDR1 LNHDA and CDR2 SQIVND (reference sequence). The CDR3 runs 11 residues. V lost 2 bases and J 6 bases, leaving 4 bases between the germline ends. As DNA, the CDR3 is TGTGCCAGTAGTATATCCGATGGCTACACCTTC. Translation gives CASSISDGYTF.

DNA for the CDR3: TGCAGCGTTGAAATGGCTAGCGGGAGTTCATGGGAGCAGTTCTTC. Translation: CSVEMASGSSWEQFF. The chain uses TRBV29-1 and TRBJ2-1, with 10 bases fitting TRBD2. CDR3 length equals 15 residues. Losses at the gene ends were 2 bases for V and 10 bases for J; bases not matched to a gene: 11. Germline V lookup: CDR1 SQVTM, CDR2 ANQGSEA.

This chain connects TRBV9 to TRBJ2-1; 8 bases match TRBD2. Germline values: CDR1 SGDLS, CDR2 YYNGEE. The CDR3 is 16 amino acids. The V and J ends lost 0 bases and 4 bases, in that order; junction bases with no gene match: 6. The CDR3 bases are TGTGCCAGCAGCGTAGCTGGGAGCGGGGGTTACAATGAGCAGTTCTTC. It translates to CASSVAGSGGYNEQFF.

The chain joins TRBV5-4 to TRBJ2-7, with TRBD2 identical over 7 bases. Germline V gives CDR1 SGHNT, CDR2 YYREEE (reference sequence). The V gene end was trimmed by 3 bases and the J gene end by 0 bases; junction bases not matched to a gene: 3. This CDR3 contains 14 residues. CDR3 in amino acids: CASSWGGSSYEQYF. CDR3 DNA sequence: TGTGCCAGCAGCTGGGGGGGGAGCTCCTACGAGCAGTACTTC.

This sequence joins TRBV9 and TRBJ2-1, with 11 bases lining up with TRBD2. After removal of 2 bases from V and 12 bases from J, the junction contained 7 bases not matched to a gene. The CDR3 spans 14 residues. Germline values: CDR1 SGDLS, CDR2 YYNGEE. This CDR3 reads CASSVTSGKGAQFF. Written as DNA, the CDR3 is TGTGCCAGCAGCGTGACTAGCGGGAAGGGTGCGCAGTTCTTC.

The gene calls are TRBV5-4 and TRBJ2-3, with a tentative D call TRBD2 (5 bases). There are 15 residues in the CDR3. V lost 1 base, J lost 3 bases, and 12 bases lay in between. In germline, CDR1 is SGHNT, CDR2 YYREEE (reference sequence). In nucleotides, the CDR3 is TGTGCCAGCAGCTTGCAATCGGGGAGAACAGATACGCAGTATTTT. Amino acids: CASSLQSGRTDTQYF.

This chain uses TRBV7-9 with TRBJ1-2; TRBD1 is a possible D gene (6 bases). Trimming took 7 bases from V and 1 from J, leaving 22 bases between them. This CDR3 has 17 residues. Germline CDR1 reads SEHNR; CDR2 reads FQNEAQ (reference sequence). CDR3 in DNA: TGTGCCAGCACCACAGGGAACCGTCAAAATAATAACTATGGCTACACCTTC. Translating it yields CASTTGNRQNNNYGYTF.

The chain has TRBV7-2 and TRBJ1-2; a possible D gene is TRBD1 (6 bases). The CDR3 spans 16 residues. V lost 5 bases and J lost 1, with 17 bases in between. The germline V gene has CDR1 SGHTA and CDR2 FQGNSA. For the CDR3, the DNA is TGTGCCAGCAGCCCGCGATTGAACAGGGTTAACTATGGCTACACCTTC. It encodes CASSPRLNRVNYGYTF.

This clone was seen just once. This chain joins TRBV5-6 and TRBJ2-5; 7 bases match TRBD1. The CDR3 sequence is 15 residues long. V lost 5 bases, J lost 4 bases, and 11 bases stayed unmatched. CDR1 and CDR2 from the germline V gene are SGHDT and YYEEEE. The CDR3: CASSFTGAVTETQYF. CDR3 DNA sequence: TGTGCCAGCAGTTTTACAGGGGCTGTGACAGAGACCCAGTACTTC.

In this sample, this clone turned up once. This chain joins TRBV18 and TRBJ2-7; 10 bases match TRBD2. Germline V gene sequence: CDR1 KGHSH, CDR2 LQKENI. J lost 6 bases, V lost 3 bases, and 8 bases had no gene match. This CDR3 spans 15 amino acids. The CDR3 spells CASSPMASGSSEQYF. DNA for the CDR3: TGTGCCAGCTCACCTATGGCTAGCGGGAGCTCCGAGCAGTACTTC.

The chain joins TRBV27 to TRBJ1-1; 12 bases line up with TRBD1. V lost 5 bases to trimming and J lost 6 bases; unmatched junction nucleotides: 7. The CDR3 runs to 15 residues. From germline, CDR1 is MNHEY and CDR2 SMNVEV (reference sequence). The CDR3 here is CASSTNRDRGPEAFF. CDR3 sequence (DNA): TGTGCCAGCAGTACTAACCGGGACAGGGGGCCTGAAGCTTTCTTT.

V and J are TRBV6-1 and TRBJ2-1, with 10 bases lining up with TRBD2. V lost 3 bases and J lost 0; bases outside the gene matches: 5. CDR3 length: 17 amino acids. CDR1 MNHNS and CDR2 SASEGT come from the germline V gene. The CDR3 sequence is CASSEPSGSLSYNEQFF. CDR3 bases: TGTGCCAGCAGTGAGCCTAGCGGGAGCCTCTCCTACAATGAGCAGTTCTTC.